Listed here are 21 T cell receptor beta chains from one sample, sequenced in a study of cytomegalovirus exposure and HLA in healthy donors. A multiplex PCR was run with 60 Vbeta primers and 13 Jbeta primers. The table came from immunoSEQ multiplex PCR; TCRdb's copy has only in-frame clones and leaves some out. Here the sample spans about 150,000 clones, over 60% being singletons. Sequencing was carried out using PBMCs. These receptors came from a man in his forties or fifties in good health and CMV-seronegative.

This chain uses TRBV29-1 with TRBJ2-4; a weak D match, TRBD1 (5 bases). V was trimmed by 1 base and J by 7 bases, leaving 14 bases between them. CDR1 is SQVTM and CDR2 is ANQGSEA in the germline V gene. This CDR3 contains 14 residues. For the CDR3, the DNA is TGCAGCGTTGAAGTCCCTCAGGGAACCAACATTCAGTACTTC. It specifies CSVEVPQGTNIQYF.

V gene TRBV5-4 combines with J gene TRBJ1-5, with D possibly TRBD1 on 5 matching bases. The ends were cut back, 4 bases at V and 3 bases at J, with 23 bases in the middle. Germline V gives CDR1 SGHNT, CDR2 YYREEE (reference sequence). CDR3 length equals 18 residues. The CDR3 loop reads CASSRFPGTGEFNQPQHF. The CDR3 nucleotides are TGTGCCAGCAGCCGATTCCCCGGAACAGGCGAGTTCAATCAGCCCCAGCATTTT.

CDR3 sequence reads: CASSLNPGYYGYTF. DNA for the CDR3: TGCGCCAGCAGCTTGAACCCAGGCTACTATGGCTACACCTTC. The V call is TRBV5-1, the J call TRBJ1-2, with D uncertain. CDR1 and CDR2 (germline): SGHRS, YFSETQ. This CDR3 has 14 residues. Between the trimmed V and J ends, which lost 1 base and 3 bases, there was a span of 10 bases.

This clone was observed a handful of times. This chain links TRBV9 with TRBJ2-3; 9 bases agree with TRBD2. Unmatched junction bases numbered 12, after V lost 7 bases and J lost 0 bases. CDR3 length equals 17 residues. The germline CDR1 and CDR2 sequences are SGDLS and YYNGEE. In DNA form, the CDR3 reads TGTGCCAGCGGGACCCGTTATAGCGGGGGTAGCACAGATACGCAGTATTTT. Its protein product is CASGTRYSGGSTDTQYF.

The chain couples TRBV5-6 to TRBJ1-2; 10 positions agree with TRBD1. Per the germline V gene, CDR1 is SGHDT and CDR2 is YYEEEE. The CDR3 has 17 residues. After removal of 5 bases from V and 0 bases from J, the junction contained 10 bases not matched to a gene. The CDR3: CASSPGTGVVANYGYTF. In DNA form, the CDR3 reads TGTGCCAGCAGTCCTGGGACAGGGGTAGTAGCTAACTATGGCTACACCTTC.

The V and J genes are TRBV30 and TRBJ2-1, with 9 bases that match TRBD2. The CDR3 totals 15 residues. The V gene end was trimmed by 0 bases and the J gene end by 4 bases; junction bases not matched to a gene: 4. Germline values: CDR1 GTSNPN, CDR2 SVGIG (reference sequence). This CDR3 reads CAWSVQTSGYNEQFF. CDR3 nucleotide sequence: TGTGCCTGGAGTGTACAGACTAGCGGATACAATGAGCAGTTCTTC.

The rearrangement uses TRBV10-1 and TRBJ2-7; 7 positions agree with TRBD1. The CDR3 is 15 amino acids. Germline V lookup: CDR1 WNHNN, CDR2 SYGVQD (reference sequence). Trimming at V came to 4 bases and at J to 3 bases, leaving 9 bases not matched to a gene. CDR3 in amino acids: CASSGTTGKGYEQYF. The CDR3 bases are TGCGCCAGCAGTGGGACGACAGGGAAGGGCTACGAGCAGTACTTC.

Points on this clone: The sample carries other DNA sequences with the same CDR3. The CDR3 DNA reads as TGCGCCAGCAGCTTGCCGTCAGGATACAATGAGCAGTTCTTC. Protein sequence: CASSLPSGYNEQFF. This sequence joins TRBV5-1 and TRBJ2-1, with D hard to call. The ends were cut back, 1 base at V and 4 bases at J, with 9 bases in the middle. The germline gives CDR1 SGHRS, CDR2 YFSETQ. This CDR3 spans 14 amino acids.

Written as DNA, the CDR3 is TGCGCCAGCGGTCGGGACTCCCAGGATGAGCAGTACTTC. This gives the protein CASGRDSQDEQYF. The chain employs TRBV5-1 and TRBJ2-7, with TRBD2 as a possible D gene (6 bases). The CDR3 length is 13 residues. Trimming pared 7 bases from V and 7 bases from J, leaving 18 bases between. Looked up from germline, CDR1 is SGHRS and CDR2 is YFSETQ.

This clone was found a few times. The V call is TRBV10-2, the J call TRBJ1-3; 7 bases match TRBD1. J was trimmed by 0 bases and V by 2 bases; bases with no gene match: 4. The germline V gene has CDR1 WSHSY and CDR2 SAAADI. The CDR3 is 16 amino acids. Written as DNA, the CDR3 is TGCGCCAGCAGTGAGGGGTGGACAGGCTCTGGAAACACCATATATTTT. This translates into CASSEGWTGSGNTIYF.

The rearrangement uses TRBV7-9 and TRBJ2-1; 7 positions agree with TRBD1. CDR1 is SEHNR and CDR2 is FQNEAQ in the germline V gene (reference sequence). The CDR3 contains 14 residues. V shed 2 bases and J 8 bases; nucleotides not matched to a gene: 6. CDR3 nucleotides: TGTGCCAGCAGCTTAACGACAGGGTACGATGAGCAGTTCTTC. Its translation is CASSLTTGYDEQFF.

J is TRBJ1-5 and V is TRBV6-1; tentatively, D is TRBD1 (5 bases). Germline loops: CDR1 MNHNS, CDR2 SASEGT. V lost 7 bases, J lost 2 bases, and 15 bases lay in between. The length of the CDR3 is 15 residues. CDR3 residues: CASTPGRGGNQPQHF. The CDR3 region has the DNA TGTGCCAGCACCCCGGGGAGGGGTGGCAATCAGCCCCAGCATTTT.

The rearrangement links TRBV7-6 to TRBJ1-1; a possible D gene is TRBD1 (5 bases). Trimming took off 5 bases at V and 11 bases at J, with 15 bases between the two ends. This CDR3 has 12 residues. CDR1 and CDR2 from the germline V gene are SGHVS and FNYEAQ. CDR3 nucleotides: TGTGCCAGCAGCCAGATAGGACAAGGGGCTTTCTTT. Residues: CASSQIGQGAFF.

The chain links TRBV12-5 to TRBJ2-7, with 9 positions matching TRBD1. The CDR3 spans 14 residues. V lost 5 bases and J lost 5; bases outside the gene matches: 7. Looked up from germline, CDR1 is LGHNT and CDR2 is FRNRAP. For the CDR3, the DNA is TGTGCTAGTGGTCAAACAGGGGGCTACAACGAGCAGTACTTC. Its protein product is CASGQTGGYNEQYF. Full variable domain (outside the CDR3, taken from reference TRBV12-5 and TRBJ2-7): DARVTQTPRHKVTEMGQEVTMRCQPILGHNTVFWYRQTMMQGLELLAYFRNRAPLDDSGMPKDRFSAEMPDATLATLKIQPSEPRDSAVYFCASGQTGGYNEQYFGPGTRLTVT.

The chain recombines TRBV19 with TRBJ2-1; 8 bases agree with TRBD2. The CDR3 is made up of 13 amino acids. V lost 9 bases and J lost 2; bases outside the gene matches: 3. Germline V gives CDR1 LNHDA, CDR2 SQIVND (reference sequence). The CDR3 DNA is TGTGCCAGCGGGGGACTAGCCTACAATGAGCAGTTCTTC. Its protein is CASGGLAYNEQFF.

The chain uses TRBV5-4 and TRBJ2-1; 10 positions match TRBD2. Germline V gene lookup returns CDR1 SGHNT and CDR2 YYREEE (reference sequence). The CDR3 length is 16 residues. J was trimmed by 4 bases and V by 3 bases; bases with no gene match: 7. DNA for the CDR3: TGTGCCAGCAGCTCCCGGGCTAGCGGGGGATACAATGAGCAGTTCTTC. Translated, it gives CASSSRASGGYNEQFF.

The chain combines TRBV5-6 with TRBJ2-7; 7 bases line up with TRBD2. CDR1 is SGHDT, CDR2 YYEEEE, per germline. V lost 3 bases, J lost 6 bases, and 9 bases stayed unmatched. The CDR3 has 14 amino acids. The chain's CDR3 is CASSSGLDVREQYF. CDR3 coding DNA: TGTGCCAGCAGCTCCGGACTAGATGTTCGCGAGCAGTACTTC.

V usage is TRBV6-1 and J usage is TRBJ2-7, with 10 bases matching TRBD2. Trimming at V came to 10 bases and at J to 2 bases, leaving 2 bases not matched to a gene. The CDR3 consists of 12 residues. Germline V gene sequence: CDR1 MNHNS, CDR2 SASEGT. The DNA of the CDR3 is TGTGCCATCACTAGCGGGGCCTACGAGCAGTACTTC. It codes for CAITSGAYEQYF.

A few counts support this clone. The chain couples TRBV25-1 to TRBJ1-1; TRBD1 is a possible D gene (5 bases). CDR1 and CDR2 from the germline V gene are MGHDK and SYGVNS. Trimming removed 1 base at V and 0 bases at J, with 9 bases between. This CDR3 contains 15 residues. The CDR3 coding sequence is TGTGCCAGCAGTGAATCGGACACCCTGAACACTGAAGCTTTCTTT. It encodes CASSESDTLNTEAFF.

J is TRBJ2-3 and V is TRBV5-1, with 7 positions matching TRBD1. The CDR3 loop spans 17 amino acids. CDR1 SGHRS and CDR2 YFSETQ come from the germline V gene. V gave up 0 bases and J gave up 0 bases; unmatched junction bases: 7. CDR3 residues: CASSLVGRGSSTDTQYF. In DNA form, the CDR3 reads TGCGCCAGCAGCTTGGTGGGCAGGGGGTCGAGCACAGATACGCAGTATTTT. Based on the CDR3 plus reference TRBV5-1 and TRBJ2-3, the full variable domain is KAGVTQTPRYLIKTRGQQVTLSCSPISGHRSVSWYQQTPGQGLQFLFEYFSETQRNKGNFPGRFSGRQFSNSRSEMNVSTLELGDSALYLCASSLVGRGSSTDTQYFGPGTRLTVL.

This chain connects TRBV11-3 to TRBJ1-2, with D unclear. With 5 bases removed from V and 3 bases from J, the gap between germline ends came to 16 bases. The CDR3 runs to 15 residues. CDR1 and CDR2 (germline): SGHNT, YENEEA. CDR3 bases: TGTGCCAGCAGCCGCTCGTCCCCAGCGGACTATGGCTACACCTTC. It codes for CASSRSSPADYGYTF.